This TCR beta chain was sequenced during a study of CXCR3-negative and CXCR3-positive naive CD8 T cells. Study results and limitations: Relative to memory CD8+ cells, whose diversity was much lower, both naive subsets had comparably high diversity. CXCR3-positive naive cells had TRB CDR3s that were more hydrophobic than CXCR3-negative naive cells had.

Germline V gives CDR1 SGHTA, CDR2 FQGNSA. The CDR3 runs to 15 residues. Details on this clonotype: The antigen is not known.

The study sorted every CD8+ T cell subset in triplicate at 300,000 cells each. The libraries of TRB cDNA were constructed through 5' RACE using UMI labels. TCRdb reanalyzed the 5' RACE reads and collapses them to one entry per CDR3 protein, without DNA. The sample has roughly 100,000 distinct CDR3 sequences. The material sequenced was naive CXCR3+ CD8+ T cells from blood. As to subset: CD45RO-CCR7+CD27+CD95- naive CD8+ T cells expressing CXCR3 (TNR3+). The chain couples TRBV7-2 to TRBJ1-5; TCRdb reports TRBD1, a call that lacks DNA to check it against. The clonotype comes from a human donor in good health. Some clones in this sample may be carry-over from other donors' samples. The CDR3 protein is CASSFFRGGNQPQHF. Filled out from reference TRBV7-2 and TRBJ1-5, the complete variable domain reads GAGVSQSPSNKVTEKGKDVELRCDPISGHTALYWYRQSLGQGLEFLIYFQGNSAPDKSGLPSDRFSAERTGGSVSTLTIQRTQQEDSAVYLCASSFFRGGNQPQHFGDGTRLSIL.